The sequence of this TCR beta chain was determined in a study of T cell responses to AZD1222 COVID-19 vaccine. Whole-study findings and limits: Most donors were white British and more were female, and clonal diversity was possibly underestimated. The study sampled repertoires only after the peak T cell response. Spike-specific TCR breadth rose after two AZD1222 doses, and depth rose as well. Unmutated variant regions are reportedly targeted by nearly half of spike-specific TCRs.

Here immunoSEQ multiplex PCR was the method, and the copy in TCRdb shows in-frame clones only, minus some. The sample holds 190,000 or so clones; roughly 92% are singletons and the top ten take around 1%. For this clone: Antigen specificity is unknown.

This TCR was recovered from an adult who received the AZD1222 COVID-19 vaccine. Sequencing used peripheral blood, obtained 28 days after the second AZD1222 dose.

Written as DNA, the CDR3 is TGTGCCAGCAGCTTAAGCTTCGGGCAGGGCTCCTACGAGCAGTACTTC. Protein: CASSLSFGQGSYEQYF. The chain links TRBV7-2 to TRBJ2-7; tentatively, D is TRBD1 (5 bases). The CDR3 is 16 residues long. The V and J ends lost 2 bases and 0 bases respectively, with 14 bases between them. Germline V gene lookup returns CDR1 SGHTA and CDR2 FQGNSA.